These 10 T cell receptor beta chains originate from one sample sequenced in a study of CD8 T cells in ankylosing spondylitis. One entry per CDR3 protein, called by TCRdb with MiXCR from the 5' RACE reads. In the table there are about 130,000 distinct CDR3 sequences, around 6.6% of which are singletons. The sequencing input was blood, either unsorted or a sorted T cell fraction (not recorded which). The receptors were gathered from a female donor with ankylosing spondylitis or in good health (not recorded which).

On this clonotype: This could be a read error, since a much larger clone is one nucleotide away. The V call is TRBV7-3, the J call TRBJ1-6; 7 nucleotides agree with TRBD1. The CDR3 is made up of 13 amino acids. CDR1 and CDR2 (germline): SGHTA, FQGTGA. Germline trimming cut 4 bases from V and 7 bases from J; bases unmatched to any gene: 1. The CDR3 loop reads CASSSTGNSPLHF. The CDR3 nucleotides are TGTGCCAGCAGCTCGACAGGGAATTCACCCCTCCACTTT.

This clonotype was seen repeatedly, ten times or more. The rearrangement links TRBV20-1 to TRBJ1-5, with D uncertain. Looked up from germline, CDR1 is DFQATT and CDR2 is SNEGSKA (reference sequence). The CDR3 is 16 amino acids. Between the trimmed V and J ends, which lost 0 bases and 2 bases, there was a span of 14 bases. The CDR3 is CSARERSLGGNQPQHF. The CDR3 bases are TGCAGTGCTAGAGAGAGGTCCCTCGGGGGCAATCAGCCCCAGCATTTT.

This clonotype was counted ten times or more. This chain joins TRBV7-3 and TRBJ2-3; 10 bases match TRBD2. The CDR3 sequence is 15 residues long. J lost 5 bases, V lost 2 bases, and 4 bases had no gene match. Germline V gene data show CDR1 as SGHTA and CDR2 as FQGTGA. CDR3 region: CASSLVAGGVDTQYF. The DNA of the CDR3 is TGTGCCAGCAGCTTAGTAGCGGGGGGCGTAGATACGCAGTATTTT.

This clonotype was seen ten or more times. The chain has TRBV7-6 and TRBJ2-3, with TRBD1 identical over 8 bases. In germline, CDR1 is SGHVS, CDR2 FNYEAQ. CDR3 length: 14 residues. After removal of 2 bases from V and 5 bases from J, the junction contained 3 bases not matched to a gene. Written as DNA, the CDR3 is TGTGCCAGCAGCTTATCAGGGGGCAGAGATACGCAGTATTTT. It yields the protein CASSLSGGRDTQYF.

This clonotype showed up many times. V and J are TRBV4-1 and TRBJ2-1; no firm D call. Trimming left V 0 bases short and J 2 bases short, with 8 bases between. CDR3 length equals 15 residues. CDR1 MGHRA and CDR2 YSYEKL come from the germline V gene. CDR3 sequence reads: CASSQEARAYNEQFF. The CDR3 bases are TGCGCCAGCAGCCAAGAAGCTAGGGCCTACAATGAGCAGTTCTTC.

This chain uses TRBV4-3 with TRBJ1-5, with unresolved D. Germline V gene sequence: CDR1 LGHNA, CDR2 YSLEER. The CDR3 sequence is 11 residues long. V lost 10 bases and J 12 bases, leaving 16 bases between the germline ends. This CDR3 reads CATRQPERQHF. For the CDR3, the DNA is TGCGCCACCAGGCAGCCGGAGCGCCAGCATTTT.

With respect to this clonotype: Being one base from a much bigger clone, this may be a read error. The chain links TRBV10-3 to TRBJ1-5, with D uncertain. The CDR3 is 15 residues long. Germline V CDR1 and CDR2: ENHRY, SYGVKD. CDR3 loop: CAISEFIKNNQPRHF. CDR3 in DNA: TGTGCCATCAGTGAGTTTATTAAGAACAATCAGCCCCGGCATTTT.

This clonotype was counted many times. In DNA form, the CDR3 reads TGTGCCAGCAGCCCCTCTTACTACGAGCAGTACTTC. This encodes CASSPSYYEQYF. This chain connects TRBV7-2 to TRBJ2-7; D gene uncertain. Trimming took 5 bases from V and 3 from J, leaving 8 bases between them. The CDR3 length is 12 residues. The V gene's germline CDR1 is SGHTA and CDR2 FQGNSA.

This clonotype was seen only once. The chain uses TRBV2 and TRBJ2-7; 9 bases fit TRBD2. V gave up 11 bases and J gave up 2 bases; unmatched junction bases: 25. CDR1 is SNHLY and CDR2 is FYNNEI in the germline V gene. This CDR3 contains 19 residues. The CDR3: CAFTKAAGFSGGLPYEQYF. The CDR3 DNA is TGTGCCTTCACAAAGGCGGCGGGGTTTAGCGGGGGCCTACCCTACGAGCAGTACTTC. Drawing the rest from reference TRBV2 and TRBJ2-7, the complete variable domain is EPEVTQTPSHQVTQMGQEVILRCVPISNHLYFYWYRQILGQKVEFLVSFYNNEISEKSEIFDDQFSVERPDGSNFTLKIRSTKLEDSAMYFCAFTKAAGFSGGLPYEQYFGPGTRLTVT.

V is TRBV7-9 and J is TRBJ1-1; D perhaps matches TRBD1 (5 bases). Trimming removed 3 bases from V and 4 bases from J, with 15 bases in between. The CDR3 length is 15 residues. The V gene's germline CDR1 is SEHNR and CDR2 FQNEAQ (reference sequence). In DNA, the CDR3 is TGTGCCAGCAGCTTCGGGGGTGGGGGGGGCACTGAAGCTTTCTTT. The encoded protein is CASSFGGGGGTEAFF.